This T cell receptor (beta chain) was identified during a study of T cells in Graves' hyperthyroidism and ophthalmopathy. CDR3 length: 12 amino acids. Germline CDR1 is SGHTA and CDR2 is FQGNSA. V lost 3 bases, J lost 3 bases, and 5 bases lay in between. TCR beta CDR3 regions were amplified from RNA transcripts. Using the HTBI primer set, a first-round RT-PCR was run on the TCR CDR3. A single record per CDR3 protein comes from TCRdb applying MiXCR to the multiplex PCR reads. This table has about 600,000 distinct CDR3 sequences, approximately 16% appearing once. General study results and limits: Also found in blood were most expanded thyroid clonotypes above 0.001.

This clonotype was seen repeatedly, ten times or more. Its target is unknown. The sample comprised blood. The sequence was obtained from a woman in her 40s with Graves' ophthalmopathy. V usage is TRBV7-2 and J usage is TRBJ1-2; no definite D call. The CDR3 region has the DNA TGTGCCAGCAGCTTCTCTGACTATGGCTACACCTTC. Its translation is CASSFSDYGYTF.